This T cell receptor (beta chain) was observed in a study of vaccination effects on CD4 cells after COVID-19. Clones were read by immunoSEQ multiplex PCR, and TCRdb kept only the in-frame ones, dropping some. The profile shows fewer than 70,000 clones, 75% to 90% of them singletons. Note on this clone: Its antigen is currently unknown.

Antigen-specific CD4+ T cells were expanded with viral peptide pools in the ViraFEST assay before sequencing. Following culture for more than 9 days, CD4+ T cells were isolated. Each vaccine recipient was nucleocapsid antibody negative and had no prior SARS-CoV-2 infection. Germline-derived CDR1 and CDR2 are WNHNN and SYGVQD (reference sequence). CDR3 size: 16 residues. Trimming took 2 bases from V and 1 from J, leaving 13 bases between them. This sequence joins TRBV10-1 and TRBJ2-3; the D call may be TRBD1 or TRBD2 (5 bases each). Sample: CD4+ T cells from PBMCs cultured with SARS-CoV-2 spike peptides, taken before COVID-19 vaccination. The receptor was isolated from a human donor who received a COVID-19 vaccine. The DNA of the CDR3 is TGCGCCAGCAGTGAGACCAGGGTCGGGGGCACAGATACGCAGTATTTT. Protein: CASSETRVGGTDTQYF.